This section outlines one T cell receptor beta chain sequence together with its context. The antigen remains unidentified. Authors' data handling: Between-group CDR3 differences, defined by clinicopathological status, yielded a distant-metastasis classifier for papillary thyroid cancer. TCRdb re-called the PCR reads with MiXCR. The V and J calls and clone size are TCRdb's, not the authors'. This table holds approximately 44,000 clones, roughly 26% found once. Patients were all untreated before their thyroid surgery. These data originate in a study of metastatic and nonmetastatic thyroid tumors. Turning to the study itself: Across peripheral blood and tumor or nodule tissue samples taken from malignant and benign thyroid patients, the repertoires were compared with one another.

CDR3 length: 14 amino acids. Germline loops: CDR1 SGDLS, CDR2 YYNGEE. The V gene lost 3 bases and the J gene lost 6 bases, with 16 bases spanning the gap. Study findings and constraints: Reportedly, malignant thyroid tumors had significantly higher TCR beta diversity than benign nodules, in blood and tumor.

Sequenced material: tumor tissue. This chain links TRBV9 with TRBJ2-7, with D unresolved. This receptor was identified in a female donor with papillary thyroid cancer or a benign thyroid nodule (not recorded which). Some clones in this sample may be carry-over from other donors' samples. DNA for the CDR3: TGTGCCAGCAGCGCAGGCGACCTCGGTGGCGAGCAGTACTTC. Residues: CASSAGDLGGEQYF. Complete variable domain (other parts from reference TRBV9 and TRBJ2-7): DSGVTQTPKHLITATGQRVTLRCSPRSGDLSVYWYQQSLDQGLQFLIQYYNGEERAKGNILERFSAQQFPDLHSELNLSSLELGDSALYFCASSAGDLGGEQYFGPGTRLTVT.